This entry is about one T cell receptor beta chain. These data originate in a study of T cell changes during pregnancy in multiple sclerosis. Here immunoSEQ multiplex PCR was the method, and the copy in TCRdb shows in-frame clones only, minus some. The sample consists of around 110,000 clones, less than 95% of them appearing once. CDR1 SNHLY and CDR2 FYNNEI come from the germline V gene. The length of the CDR3 is 12 residues. V was cut by 8 bases and J by 7 bases, with 14 bases left in between. This receptor was taken from a female donor with multiple sclerosis, enrolled in a pregnancy study. This chain uses TRBV2 with TRBJ1-2; no clear D gene. The material sequenced was peripheral blood, taken before pregnancy. CDR3 DNA sequence: TGTGCCAGCTCCAGCAGGATGGGTGGCTACACCTTC. Translating it yields CASSSRMGGYTF. Full variable domain (missing parts from reference TRBV2 and TRBJ1-2): EPEVTQTPSHQVTQMGQEVILRCVPISNHLYFYWYRQILGQKVEFLVSFYNNEISEKSEIFDDQFSVERPDGSNFTLKIRSTKLEDSAMYFCASSSRMGGYTFGSGTRLTVV.